The 30 T cell receptor beta chains listed next were all sequenced from one sample in a study of CD8 T cells in ankylosing spondylitis. One entry per CDR3 protein, called by TCRdb with MiXCR from the 5' RACE reads. The data hold over 700,000 distinct CDR3 sequences, with around 20% observed a single time. Antigens of these TCRs are unknown. Points from the study as a whole: A motif of 7 to 9 highly homologous TCR beta variants was seen as apparently characteristic of ankylosing spondylitis blood.

Sequencing was performed on blood, either unsorted or a sorted T cell fraction (not recorded which). The receptor source for this set is a male donor with ankylosing spondylitis.

This clonotype was observed a handful of times. The chain links TRBV7-6 to TRBJ1-1; D may be TRBD1 (6 bases). The CDR3 is 13 amino acids. Deletions cut 0 bases from V and 8 bases from J, with 10 bases between. The germline V gene encodes CDR1 SGHVS and CDR2 FNYEAQ. CDR3 nucleotide sequence: TGTGCCAGCAGCTTAGCCGGGGGCAGGGAAGCTTTCTTT. As protein: CASSLAGGREAFF.

This clonotype was detected only a few times. The rearrangement uses TRBV7-9 and TRBJ2-1, with D hard to call. V lost 4 bases and J lost 9, with 10 bases in between. The CDR3 is made up of 12 amino acids. Germline V gene data show CDR1 as SEHNR and CDR2 as FQNEAQ (reference sequence). The CDR3 here is CASSSSSFEQFF. DNA of the CDR3: TGTGCCAGCAGCTCCTCTTCCTTTGAGCAGTTCTTC.

This clonotype was seen a few times. V usage is TRBV27 and J usage is TRBJ2-7, with TRBD1 matching 9 bases. CDR1 is MNHEY, CDR2 SMNVEV, per germline (reference sequence). V lost 3 bases and J lost 3; bases outside the gene matches: 9. This CDR3 contains 16 residues. CDR3 amino acids: CASSLGRTGVFYEQYF. The DNA for the CDR3 is TGTGCCAGCAGTTTGGGACGGACAGGGGTTTTCTACGAGCAGTACTTC.

This clonotype has a handful of counts. This sequence joins TRBV5-6 and TRBJ2-2; D unresolved. There are 15 residues in the CDR3. V lost 4 bases and J 7 bases, leaving 17 bases between the germline ends. Germline V gene sequence: CDR1 SGHDT, CDR2 YYEEEE. The CDR3 nucleotides read TGTGCCAGCAGCCCGGAACAAGGATATTTCGGGGAGCTGTTTTTT. It translates to CASSPEQGYFGELFF.

The table lists this clonotype with a few counts. The V and J genes are TRBV7-2 and TRBJ1-1; 9 nucleotides match TRBD1. V lost 4 bases and J lost 4; bases outside the gene matches: 4. Germline lookup yields CDR1 SGHTA and CDR2 FQGNSA. The CDR3 has 14 residues. CDR3 nucleotides: TGTGCCAGCAGCTGGACAGGGGTCGGCACTGAAGCTTTCTTT. Translated: CASSWTGVGTEAFF.

This clonotype was seen more than once but under ten times. The CDR3: CASRPLQGASYNEQFF. The CDR3, as DNA: TGTGCCAGCAGGCCTCTACAGGGGGCTTCCTACAATGAGCAGTTCTTC. V gene TRBV11-2 combines with J gene TRBJ2-1; 9 bases line up with TRBD1. J gave up 1 base and V 6 bases, and 7 bases lay outside the gene matches. Per germline, CDR1 SGHAT and CDR2 FQNNGV. The CDR3 length is 16 residues.

The V call is TRBV5-1, the J call TRBJ2-7; D is possibly TRBD1 or TRBD2 (6 bases each). V was cut by 5 bases and J by 3 bases, with 18 bases left in between. Germline-derived CDR1 and CDR2 are SGHRS and YFSETQ. The CDR3 consists of 15 residues. CDR3 sequence (DNA): TGCGCCAGCAGACTCGGACAGCCGGGGGACTACGAGCAGTACTTC. Its protein is CASRLGQPGDYEQYF.

The V and J genes are TRBV12-3 or TRBV12-4 and TRBJ2-1; TRBD2 might be the D (6 bases). The V end was cut by 4 bases, the J end by 3 bases, with 13 bases between. This CDR3 spans 15 amino acids. The CDR3 is CASSSSVSGYNEQFF. The CDR3 DNA reads TGTGCCAGCAGTTCGTCGGTTAGCGGCTACAATGAGCAGTTCTTC.

In its sample, this clonotype was seen a few times. V is TRBV20-1 and J is TRBJ1-1; D is undetermined. Germline CDR1 is DFQATT and CDR2 is SNEGSKA (reference sequence). V dropped 0 bases and J dropped 0 bases, with 8 bases sitting between them. This CDR3 spans 14 amino acids. The CDR3, as DNA: TGCAGTGCTAGAGATCGGCAGGTGAACACTGAAGCTTTCTTT. Translating gives CSARDRQVNTEAFF.

This clonotype has only a few counts. The CDR3 here is CASSIDWQATFNEQFF. The DNA of the CDR3 is TGTGCCAGTAGTATAGATTGGCAGGCCACCTTTAATGAGCAGTTCTTC. The chain combines TRBV19 with TRBJ2-1; D gene uncertain. The CDR3 runs to 16 residues. Trimming shortened V by 0 bases and J by 7 bases, and 16 bases separated the two germline ends. The V gene's germline CDR1 is LNHDA and CDR2 SQIVND (reference sequence).

This chain uses TRBV7-6 with TRBJ1-4, with a tentative D call TRBD1 (5 bases). The CDR3 has 18 amino acids. V lost 0 bases and J lost 0, with 14 bases in between. Germline V gives CDR1 SGHVS, CDR2 FNYEAQ. This chain's CDR3 is CASSLAGGDPTTNEKLFF. The CDR3 DNA follows: TGTGCCAGCAGCTTAGCGGGGGGGGACCCAACAACTAATGAAAAACTGTTTTTT.

The chain couples TRBV3-1 to TRBJ2-1, with a possible D match to TRBD2 (6 bases). Germline assignment: CDR1 LGHDT and CDR2 YNNKEL (reference sequence). V lost 1 base and J 9 bases, leaving 16 bases between the germline ends. This CDR3 has 15 residues. The chain's CDR3 is CASSQVLAGATEQFF. DNA of the CDR3: TGTGCCAGCAGCCAAGTACTAGCAGGTGCCACTGAGCAGTTCTTC.

This clonotype was seen at least ten times. V gene TRBV12-3 or TRBV12-4 combines with J gene TRBJ1-2, with 9 nucleotides matching TRBD1. Trimming at V came to 9 bases and at J to 7 bases, leaving 9 bases not matched to a gene. CDR3 length: 13 residues. The DNA of the CDR3 is TGTGCCAGTACGGGACAGGGAGACGTTGGCTACACCTTC. Translated, it gives CASTGQGDVGYTF.

This clonotype was picked up a small number of times. The rearrangement uses TRBV4-3 and TRBJ2-5; maybe TRBD2 (5 bases). Trimming took off 0 bases at V and 5 bases at J, with 16 bases between the two ends. Germline CDR1 reads LGHNA; CDR2 reads YSLEER. This CDR3 has 16 residues. The CDR3 protein is CASSQDPSTGGETQYF. DNA of the CDR3: TGCGCCAGCAGCCAAGATCCTAGTACGGGCGGGGAGACCCAGTACTTC.

The rearrangement joins TRBV11-2 to TRBJ2-3, with D possibly matching TRBD2 (6 bases). The CDR3 length is 21 residues. V lost 3 bases and J lost 0, with 28 bases in between. The germline V gene has CDR1 SGHAT and CDR2 FQNNGV. CDR3 protein: CASSFHLWRELTLTSTDTQYF. In nucleotides, the CDR3 is TGTGCCAGCAGCTTCCATCTGTGGAGGGAGCTTACCTTAACTAGCACAGATACGCAGTATTTT.

The chain joins TRBV4-3 to TRBJ2-4; D is unclear. CDR1 is LGHNA and CDR2 is YSLEER in the germline V gene. The CDR3 length is 20 residues. The V and J ends lost 0 bases and 1 base respectively, with 22 bases between them. The CDR3 loop reads CASSQDGCPLVPSAKNIQYF. CDR3 in DNA: TGCGCCAGCAGCCAAGACGGGTGCCCTTTGGTCCCCTCCGCCAAAAACATTCAGTACTTC.

This rearrangement joins TRBV9 to TRBJ1-1, with 7 bases lining up with TRBD1. Germline V gene lookup returns CDR1 SGDLS and CDR2 YYNGEE. CDR3 length: 13 residues. V dropped 1 base and J dropped 5; count of bases not matched to a gene: 2. Here the CDR3 reads CASSVRTGTEAFF. The DNA for the CDR3 is TGTGCCAGCAGCGTACGGACAGGTACTGAAGCTTTCTTT.

The genes are TRBV12-3 or TRBV12-4 and TRBJ2-1; weak D call: TRBD1 (5 bases). V dropped 3 bases and J dropped 3 bases, with 21 bases sitting between them. The CDR3 is 18 residues long. The CDR3 protein is CASSLAPRLTAGYNEQFF. CDR3 nucleotide sequence: TGTGCCAGCAGTTTGGCCCCCCGCCTGACAGCCGGCTACAATGAGCAGTTCTTC.

There are many counts of this clonotype. The V and J genes are TRBV15 and TRBJ2-7; D ambiguous. Deletions cut 0 bases from V and 4 bases from J, with 7 bases between. The CDR3 consists of 13 residues. Germline V gives CDR1 LNHNV, CDR2 YYDKDF (reference sequence). As DNA, the CDR3 is TGTGCCACCAGCAGAGATATGGATTACGAGCAGTACTTC. Its translation is CATSRDMDYEQYF.

The chain is built from TRBV28 and TRBJ2-2, with 10 bases that match TRBD2. The CDR3 extends over 18 amino acids. Germline CDR1 and CDR2: MDHEN and SYDVKM. The J segment lost 4 bases and the V segment lost 1 base, leaving 9 bases of the junction unmatched. CDR3 in DNA: TGTGCCAGCAGTTTATACGGACTAGCGGAGCAGGGCACCGGGGAGCTGTTTTTT. Its protein product is CASSLYGLAEQGTGELFF.

This clonotype was observed a few times. This sequence joins TRBV24-1 and TRBJ2-1, with D perhaps matching TRBD2 (7 bases). With 5 bases removed from V and 0 bases from J, the gap between germline ends came to 10 bases. CDR3 length: 15 residues. Germline V gene data show CDR1 as KGHDR and CDR2 as SFDVKD. CDR3 sequence reads: CATSGGGGSYNEQFF. CDR3 nucleotide sequence: TGTGCCACCAGTGGCGGGGGCGGCTCCTACAATGAGCAGTTCTTC.

The chain has TRBV11-3 and TRBJ2-1; 7 nucleotides agree with TRBD2. This CDR3 has 16 amino acids. From germline, CDR1 is SGHNT and CDR2 YENEEA. Trimming at V came to 0 bases and at J to 10 bases, leaving 12 bases not matched to a gene. CDR3 amino acids: CASSLDGGEVFQEQFF. CDR3 DNA: TGTGCCAGCAGCTTAGATGGGGGGGAGGTATTTCAAGAGCAGTTCTTC.

This clonotype was picked up many times. This chain connects TRBV5-7 to TRBJ2-3; 12 bases line up with TRBD2. TRBV5-7 is given ORF status, its function remaining uncertain. The V segment lost 5 bases and the J segment 1 base; nucleotides outside the gene matches: 17. CDR3 length equals 20 residues. CDR3 amino acids: CASSPGVLLAGGWGTDTQYF. The CDR3, as DNA: TGTGCCAGCAGTCCGGGAGTTCTACTAGCGGGAGGATGGGGCACAGATACGCAGTATTTT.

The rearrangement links TRBV19 to TRBJ1-5; TRBD1 agrees at 8 bases. This CDR3 is built from 14 residues. Germline assignment: CDR1 LNHDA and CDR2 SQIVND (reference sequence). V shed 4 bases and J 6 bases; nucleotides not matched to a gene: 5. CDR3 DNA: TGTGCCAGTAGTACAGGGGGCGTTGGTCAGCCCCAGCATTTT. The encoded protein is CASSTGGVGQPQHF.

There are a few counts of this clonotype. The V and J genes are TRBV3-1 and TRBJ2-3, with D maybe TRBD2 (5 bases). Germline lookup yields CDR1 LGHDT and CDR2 YNNKEL (reference sequence). V lost 1 base to trimming and J lost 3 bases, with 17 bases between them. The CDR3 is made up of 17 amino acids. The CDR3 DNA reads TGTGCCAGCAGCCAAGGGGGAAGCGGTTTGCGGACAGATACGCAGTATTTT. This sequence encodes CASSQGGSGLRTDTQYF.

This sequence joins TRBV5-1 and TRBJ2-5, with D perhaps TRBD1 (6 bases). Germline V gene lookup returns CDR1 SGHRS and CDR2 YFSETQ. V lost 6 bases and J lost 2, with 17 bases in between. The length of the CDR3 is 15 residues. CDR3 bases: TGCGCCAGCATCCTGGGGCAGGGGAAACAAGAGACCCAGTACTTC. Translating gives CASILGQGKQETQYF.

The chain recombines TRBV4-1 with TRBJ2-3; no clear D. V was clipped by 1 base and J by 2 bases, with 13 bases between them. The CDR3 loop spans 16 amino acids. The germline CDR1 and CDR2 sequences are MGHRA and YSYEKL. The CDR3 reads CASSQGAPLNTDTQYF. CDR3 nucleotides: TGCGCCAGCAGCCAAGGGGCACCTCTTAACACAGATACGCAGTATTTT.

The chain carries TRBV6-2 or TRBV6-3 and TRBJ2-7; TRBD2 aligns across 9 bases. The CDR3 contains 15 residues. Unmatched junction bases numbered 8, after V lost 6 bases and J lost 2 bases. Germline V gives CDR1 MNHEY, CDR2 SVGEGT. CDR3 in amino acids: CASSSEREDTYEQYF. Written as DNA, the CDR3 is TGTGCCAGCAGCTCCGAGCGGGAGGACACCTACGAGCAGTACTTC.

V and J are TRBV4-1 and TRBJ2-3, with D unresolved. The V end was cut by 1 base, the J end by 0 bases, with 11 bases between. This CDR3 has 16 amino acids. The germline CDR1 and CDR2 sequences are MGHRA and YSYEKL. The CDR3 DNA reads TGCGCCAGCAGCCAAGCTCCTGTTTTTAGCACAGATACGCAGTATTTT. This encodes CASSQAPVFSTDTQYF.

The chain recombines TRBV5-1 with TRBJ2-3, with TRBD1 matching 10 bases. Germline CDR1 and CDR2: SGHRS and YFSETQ. The length of the CDR3 is 15 residues. After removal of 4 bases from V and 4 bases from J, the junction contained 6 bases not matched to a gene. The DNA of the CDR3 is TGCGCCAGCAGCGGCGGGACAGGGGCTGCAGATACGCAGTATTTT. It codes for CASSGGTGAADTQYF.